The next 21 T cell receptor beta chains were all read from a single sample in a study of T cell repertoires in cytomegalovirus infection. No antigen is known for these receptors. TCRdb itself ran the reads through MiXCR, one entry per CDR3 protein. The repertoire holds approximately 1,000,000 distinct CDR3 sequences, with 31% as singletons. The sequencing here drew on cultured CD8+ T cells from PBMCs, taken from culture after CMV antigen stimulation. Source of these receptors: a human donor in good health (CMV status not recorded). Some clones in this sample may be carry-over from other donors' samples.

This clonotype has a handful of counts. CDR3: CASSIVETPAREQYF. The CDR3 DNA is TGTGCCAGTAGTATAGTTGAGACACCGGCGCGGGAGCAGTACTTC. The J gene is TRBJ2-7, the V gene TRBV19, with no clear D. Trimming left V 1 base short and J 7 bases short, with 17 bases between. Per the germline V gene, CDR1 is LNHDA and CDR2 is SQIVND (reference sequence). The CDR3 consists of 15 residues.

Only a few counts were recorded for this clonotype. The chain recombines TRBV4-1 with TRBJ1-2, with TRBD1 as a possible D gene (5 bases). Trimming removed 0 bases at V and 4 bases at J, with 12 bases between. The CDR3 loop spans 15 amino acids. Germline V CDR1 and CDR2: MGHRA, YSYEKL. The CDR3 coding sequence is TGCGCCAGCAGCCAAGATCGGGGGATTCTCTATGGCTACACCTTC. Translated, it gives CASSQDRGILYGYTF.

In DNA form, the CDR3 reads TGTGCCAGCAGCTTGGGCGGAGTTATAGATGAGCAGTTCTTC. Translation: CASSLGGVIDEQFF. V usage is TRBV7-3 and J usage is TRBJ2-1; D gene ambiguous. From germline, CDR1 is SGHTA and CDR2 FQGTGA. The ends were cut back, 3 bases at V and 8 bases at J, with 14 bases in the middle. The CDR3 is 14 amino acids.

The chain combines TRBV7-9 with TRBJ2-7; 8 bases line up with TRBD2. Germline V CDR1 and CDR2: SEHNR, FQNEAQ (reference sequence). The ends lost 5 bases at V and 2 bases at J; junction bases unmatched: 8. CDR3 length: 15 amino acids. The chain's CDR3 is CASSLPGREAYEQYF. CDR3 coding DNA: TGTGCCAGCAGCCTTCCCGGGAGGGAGGCCTACGAGCAGTACTTC.

The V call is TRBV12-3 or TRBV12-4, the J call TRBJ2-6; weak D call: TRBD1 (6 bases). The V and J ends lost 8 bases and 13 bases respectively, with 33 bases between them. The CDR3 runs 18 residues. DNA for the CDR3: TGTGCCAGCGAAAACAGGGAGTGGGTTGATAGGGCGCGACGTGTCCTGACTTTC. Translation: CASENREWVDRARRVLTF.

In nucleotides, the CDR3 is TGTGCCAGCAGCATTAGCGTGGGCGAGACCCAGTACTTC. Its translation: CASSISVGETQYF. This chain uses TRBV13 with TRBJ2-5; possibly TRBD2 for D (5 bases). Germline-derived CDR1 and CDR2 are PRHDT and FYEKMQ (reference sequence). The CDR3 spans 13 residues. V lost 5 bases, J lost 5 bases, and 12 bases lay in between.

This chain connects TRBV4-1 to TRBJ1-1; maybe TRBD1 (5 bases). V shed 3 bases and J shed 11 bases, with 13 bases lying between them. The CDR3 contains 12 residues. The germline CDR1 and CDR2 sequences are MGHRA and YSYEKL. The CDR3 bases are TGCGCCAGCAGCCAGGCCGGGACCTCGGCTTTCTTT. It encodes CASSQAGTSAFF.

In regard to this clonotype: This may arise from a read error, as a much more abundant clone is one base away. The rearrangement joins TRBV7-4 to TRBJ2-7; D not certain. Per germline, CDR1 SGHVT and CDR2 SQSDAQ. The CDR3 runs 14 residues. Trimming pared 7 bases from V and 3 bases from J, leaving 16 bases between. The CDR3 nucleotides read TGTGCCAGCACCACAAAAAGATTTTACTACGAGCAGTACTTC. This translates into CASTTKRFYYEQYF.

This clonotype was seen repeatedly, ten times or more. This chain connects TRBV7-6 to TRBJ2-5; TRBD1 is a possible D gene (6 bases). The CDR3 covers 12 residues. With 8 bases removed from V and 5 bases from J, the gap between germline ends came to 12 bases. Germline CDR1 and CDR2: SGHVS and FNYEAQ. The CDR3 reads CASGGGSETQYF. The CDR3 coding sequence is TGTGCCAGCGGGGGCGGGTCGGAGACCCAGTACTTC.

The rearrangement uses TRBV5-5 and TRBJ1-2, with D tentatively TRBD1 (6 bases). Germline V gene lookup returns CDR1 SGHKS and CDR2 YYEKEE (reference sequence). Trimming shortened V by 7 bases and J by 6 bases, and 19 bases separated the two germline ends. CDR3 length: 14 residues. The CDR3 bases are TGTGCCAGCGGAATTACAGGGTCTCCCGATGGCTACACCTTC. Protein product: CASGITGSPDGYTF.

This clonotype has just a few counts. V gene TRBV7-6 combines with J gene TRBJ2-5; the match to TRBD1 covers 7 bases. J gave up 5 bases and V 4 bases, and 10 bases lay outside the gene matches. The CDR3 length is 15 residues. The germline V gene has CDR1 SGHVS and CDR2 FNYEAQ. The CDR3 nucleotides read TGTGCCAGCAGCTCGAGACAGGGCTTAAACGAGACCCAGTACTTC. Its protein product is CASSSRQGLNETQYF.

This clonotype was observed at least ten times. The chain joins TRBV7-8 to TRBJ2-3; D is unresolved. Trimming took 6 bases from V and 4 from J, leaving 26 bases between them. This CDR3 has 18 residues. CDR1 is SGHVS and CDR2 is FQNEAQ in the germline V gene. Here the CDR3 DNA reads TGTGCCAGCAGTCGGTCGTTCGTTGATGGAGTTAGGCCAGATACGCAGTATTTT. It encodes CASSRSFVDGVRPDTQYF.

The chain couples TRBV9 to TRBJ1-5; no firm D call. From germline, CDR1 is SGDLS and CDR2 YYNGEE. Deletions cut 0 bases from V and 0 bases from J, with 7 bases between. The CDR3 runs 15 residues. The CDR3 reads CASSVGRNSNQPQHF. The CDR3 nucleotides read TGTGCCAGCAGCGTAGGACGGAATAGCAATCAGCCCCAGCATTTT.

This clonotype was seen only a few times. V and J are TRBV6-2 or TRBV6-3 and TRBJ1-2; D possibly corresponds to TRBD1 (5 bases). Germline assignment: CDR1 MNHEY and CDR2 SVGEGT. Between the trimmed V and J ends, which lost 6 bases and 3 bases, there was a span of 11 bases. CDR3 size: 13 residues. As DNA, the CDR3 is TGTGCCAGCAGGATAGACAGTGACTATGGCTACACCTTC. Amino acid sequence: CASRIDSDYGYTF.

The J gene is TRBJ2-7, the V gene TRBV19, with D tentatively TRBD1 or TRBD2 (6 bases each). V lost 4 bases and J 5 bases, leaving 15 bases between the germline ends. Looked up from germline, CDR1 is LNHDA and CDR2 is SQIVND (reference sequence). The CDR3 extends over 14 amino acids. CDR3: CASSTGGRVHEQYF. CDR3 sequence (DNA): TGTGCCAGTAGTACTGGGGGGCGCGTCCACGAGCAGTACTTC.

This clonotype was detected ten times or more. This chain joins TRBV11-2 and TRBJ2-2; TRBD2 agrees at 8 bases. V gave up 0 bases and J gave up 6 bases; unmatched junction bases: 3. The CDR3 sequence is 15 residues long. Germline values: CDR1 SGHAT, CDR2 FQNNGV. CDR3 region: CASSLDRGGPGELFF. The DNA for the CDR3 is TGTGCCAGCAGCTTAGATCGGGGGGGACCCGGGGAGCTGTTTTTT.

The chain has TRBV19 and TRBJ1-1; tentatively, D is TRBD1 (5 bases). There are 17 residues in the CDR3. V lost 8 bases to trimming and J lost 1 base, with 23 bases between them. Germline V gene data show CDR1 as LNHDA and CDR2 as SQIVND (reference sequence). CDR3 in amino acids: CASSLSGAVRPNTEAFF. The CDR3, as DNA: TGTGCCAGTTCGCTGAGCGGGGCCGTCAGACCGAACACTGAAGCTTTCTTT.

The rearrangement uses TRBV27 and TRBJ2-1; no clear D gene. V was pared by 2 bases and J by 2 bases, with 4 bases between. The CDR3 is 13 amino acids. CDR1 is MNHEY, CDR2 SMNVEV, per germline (reference sequence). The CDR3 DNA is TGTGCCAGCAGTTTACAGACCTACAATGAGCAGTTCTTC. It codes for CASSLQTYNEQFF.

The chain couples TRBV6-2 or TRBV6-3 to TRBJ2-5; TRBD1 matches at 9 bases. The CDR3 is 14 residues long. V gave up 7 bases and J gave up 5 bases; unmatched junction bases: 8. The V gene's germline CDR1 is MNHEY and CDR2 SVGEGT. The CDR3 loop is CASNETGGHETQYF. In nucleotides, the CDR3 is TGTGCCAGCAATGAGACAGGGGGACATGAGACCCAGTACTTC.

This clonotype was seen a handful of times. The rearrangement uses TRBV6-2 or TRBV6-3 and TRBJ1-2, with D hard to call. CDR1 and CDR2 (germline): MNHEY, SVGEGT. The ends were cut back, 4 bases at V and 7 bases at J, with 13 bases in the middle. The CDR3 runs to 13 residues. For the CDR3, the DNA is TGTGCCAGCAGTTTCCGACCGACTCTTGGCTACACCTTC. It is translated as CASSFRPTLGYTF.

V is TRBV6-1 and J is TRBJ2-3; 8 bases agree with TRBD2. Germline-derived CDR1 and CDR2 are MNHNS and SASEGT. This CDR3 region has 16 residues. V dropped 2 bases and J dropped 5; count of bases not matched to a gene: 9. The DNA for the CDR3 is TGTGCCAGCAGTGAACGTAGCGGGGTAATCATAGATACGCAGTATTTT. It specifies CASSERSGVIIDTQYF.